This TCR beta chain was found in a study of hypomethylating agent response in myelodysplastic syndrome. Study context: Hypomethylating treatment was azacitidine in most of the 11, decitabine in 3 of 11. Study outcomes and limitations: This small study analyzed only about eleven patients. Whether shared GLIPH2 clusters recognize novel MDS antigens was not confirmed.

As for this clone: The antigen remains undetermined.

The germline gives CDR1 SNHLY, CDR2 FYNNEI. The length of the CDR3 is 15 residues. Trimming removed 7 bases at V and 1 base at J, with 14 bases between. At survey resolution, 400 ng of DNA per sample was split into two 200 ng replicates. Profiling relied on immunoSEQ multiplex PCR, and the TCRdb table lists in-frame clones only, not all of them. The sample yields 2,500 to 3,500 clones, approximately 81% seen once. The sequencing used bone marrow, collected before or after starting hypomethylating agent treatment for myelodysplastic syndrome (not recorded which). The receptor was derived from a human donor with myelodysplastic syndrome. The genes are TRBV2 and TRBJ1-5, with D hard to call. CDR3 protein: CASTSQTISNQPQHF. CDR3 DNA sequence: TGTGCCAGCACATCTCAGACAATAAGCAATCAGCCCCAGCATTTT.